These T cell receptor beta chains were read from a single sample in a study of T cells after yellow fever vaccination. TCRdb re-derived calls from the 5' RACE reads in MiXCR, one entry per CDR3 protein. The sample has 150,000 to 200,000 distinct CDR3 sequences; roughly a tenth are singletons. Sequences were derived from CD8+ T cells sorted from PBMCs, sampled 45 days after the yellow fever booster vaccination. The receptors were sampled from a man aged 18 to 35 who received the YFV17D yellow fever vaccine. Both conserved end residues are part of each CDR3. D genes are given only for firm matches. Not all rows give a size; the values are once, few, many and, for expanded clones, a class.

d_call	j_call	clone_size	v_call	cdr3_nt	cdr3_aa
NA	TRBJ2-7	few	TRBV7-6	TGTGCCAGCAGCTTATCGGACGGAGTGTACGAGCAGTACTTC	CASSLSDGVYEQYF
NA	TRBJ1-1	NA	TRBV7-3	TGTGCCAGCAGCCCATCCGGGTCCCTTTCGGACACTGAAGCTTTCTTT	CASSPSGSLSDTEAFF
NA	TRBJ2-1	many	TRBV7-6	TGTGCCAGCATTCAGGGTCCCCCCTACAATGAGCAGTTCTTC	CASIQGPPYNEQFF
NA	TRBJ1-3	few	TRBV2	TGTGCCAGCAGTGATCCGGGAGGGGGAAACACCATATATTTT	CASSDPGGGNTIYF
NA	TRBJ2-2	few	TRBV7-9	TGTGCCAGCAGCCATAGCGTATCCGGGGAGCTGTTTTTT	CASSHSVSGELFF
NA	TRBJ1-1	NA	TRBV27	TGTGCCAGCCAGGCAGGGAGAGGGGGTGAAGCTTTCTTT	CASQAGRGGEAFF
NA	TRBJ2-7	NA	TRBV27	TGTGCCAGCAGTTGGGTAGGGGGCGAGCAGTACTTC	CASSWVGGEQYF
NA	TRBJ1-2	few	TRBV29-1	TGCAGCGTCCGGGCGGAGGCTAACTATGGCTACACCTTC	CSVRAEANYGYTF
NA	TRBJ2-1	few	TRBV5-6	TGTGCCAGCAGCTTGGTTGTGGGGTGGGGGAGCGATGAGCAGTTCTTC	CASSLVVGWGSDEQFF
NA	TRBJ2-5	NA	TRBV6-2/TRBV6-3	TGTGCCCGCAGCTCGAGGGGCCTCCGAGACGAGACCCAGTACTTC	CARSSRGLRDETQYF
NA	TRBJ1-2	NA	TRBV10-3	TGTGCCATCGGCGCCGTGGGAGGCTACACCTTC	CAIGAVGGYTF
NA	TRBJ1-5	few	TRBV5-5	TGTGCCAGCAGCGATACATACTACAATCAGCCCCAGCATTTT	CASSDTYYNQPQHF
TRBD2	TRBJ2-2	few	TRBV7-3	TGTGCCAGCAGCCCCCCCGGACTAGACCCCACCGGGGAGCTGTTTTTT	CASSPPGLDPTGELFF
TRBD1	TRBJ1-5	NA	TRBV6-1	TGTGCCAGCAGTGCCGGGACAGGGGGGTTTCGGAATCAGCCCCAGCATTTT	CASSAGTGGFRNQPQHF